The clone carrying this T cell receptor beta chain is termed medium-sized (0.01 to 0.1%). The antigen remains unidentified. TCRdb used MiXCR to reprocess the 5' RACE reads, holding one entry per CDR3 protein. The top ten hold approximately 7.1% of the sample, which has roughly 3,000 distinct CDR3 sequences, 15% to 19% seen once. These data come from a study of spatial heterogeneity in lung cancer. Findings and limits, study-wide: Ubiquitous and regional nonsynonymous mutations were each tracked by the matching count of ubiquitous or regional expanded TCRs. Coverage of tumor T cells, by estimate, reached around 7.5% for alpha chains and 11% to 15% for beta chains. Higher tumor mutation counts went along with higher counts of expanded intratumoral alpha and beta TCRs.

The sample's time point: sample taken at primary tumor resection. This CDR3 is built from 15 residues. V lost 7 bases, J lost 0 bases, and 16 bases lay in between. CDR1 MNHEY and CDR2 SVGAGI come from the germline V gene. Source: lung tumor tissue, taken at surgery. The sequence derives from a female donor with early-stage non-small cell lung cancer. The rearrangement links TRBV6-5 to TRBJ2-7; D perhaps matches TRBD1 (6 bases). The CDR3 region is CASTSPGASSYEQYF. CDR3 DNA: TGTGCCAGCACCTCCCCAGGGGCTAGCTCCTACGAGCAGTACTTC.